A few counts support the clone carrying this TCR beta chain. The sample belongs to a study of cytomegalovirus exposure and HLA in healthy donors. It was with 60 Vbeta and 13 Jbeta primers that the PCR ran. Produced via immunoSEQ multiplex PCR; TCRdb's table is partial and in-frame only. The sample has fewer than 250,000 clones, 75% to 80% seen once. J was trimmed by 1 base and V by 2 bases; bases with no gene match: 5. The CDR3 totals 17 residues. Germline loops: CDR1 LNHDA, CDR2 SQIVND (reference sequence). The TCR comes from a man aged 18-30 years in good health and CMV-seronegative. Sequenced input: PBMCs. The rearrangement links TRBV19 to TRBJ1-1, with 12 positions matching TRBD1. The CDR3 reads CASSIRGQGARNTEAFF. CDR3 coding DNA: TGTGCCAGTAGTATACGGGGACAGGGGGCTAGGAACACTGAAGCTTTCTTT.